The 5 T cell receptor beta chains listed next were all sequenced from one sample in a study of tumor-infiltrating lymphocytes in localized non-small cell lung cancer. TCRdb keeps only in-frame clones here, not all; method: immunoSEQ multiplex PCR. This sample has over 10,000 clones, with 70% to 85% found just once. The sample taken for sequencing was uninvolved lung tissue not adjacent to the tumor. Receptors were obtained from a human donor with non-small cell lung cancer.

This clone was observed a single time. The V and J genes are TRBV5-1 and TRBJ1-2; tentatively, D is TRBD1 (5 bases). Germline CDR1 reads SGHRS; CDR2 reads YFSETQ. This CDR3 has 12 amino acids. Trimming pared 4 bases from V and 5 bases from J, leaving 9 bases between. The CDR3 DNA sequence: TGCGCCAGCAGCCCGGGGGGATATGGCTACACCTTC. It codes for CASSPGGYGYTF.

The chain recombines TRBV10-3 with TRBJ1-4; D remains ambiguous. Trimming removed 2 bases from V and 4 bases from J, with 11 bases in between. CDR1 and CDR2 from the germline V gene are ENHRY and SYGVKD. This CDR3 has 15 residues. DNA for the CDR3: TGTGCCATCAGTGAGGGTACAGCACTTAATGAAAAACTGTTTTTT. It is translated as CAISEGTALNEKLFF.

This rearrangement joins TRBV5-1 to TRBJ1-4; D gene unclear. Germline values: CDR1 SGHRS, CDR2 YFSETQ. V dropped 3 bases and J dropped 7 bases, with 16 bases sitting between them. CDR3 size: 15 residues. This CDR3 reads CASSSGGQEAEKLFF. The CDR3 region has the DNA TGCGCCAGCAGCTCAGGTGGGCAGGAGGCTGAAAAACTGTTTTTT.

J is TRBJ2-2 and V is TRBV5-1, with D perhaps matching TRBD1 or TRBD2 (5 bases each). The length of the CDR3 is 16 residues. Trimming removed 2 bases from V and 6 bases from J, with 17 bases in between. Germline-derived CDR1 and CDR2 are SGHRS and YFSETQ. The CDR3 reads CASSFEGRASSGELFF. The DNA for the CDR3 is TGCGCCAGCAGCTTCGAGGGCAGGGCGAGTTCCGGGGAGCTGTTTTTT. Variable domain in full (rest from reference TRBV5-1 and TRBJ2-2): KAGVTQTPRYLIKTRGQQVTLSCSPISGHRSVSWYQQTPGQGLQFLFEYFSETQRNKGNFPGRFSGRQFSNSRSEMNVSTLELGDSALYLCASSFEGRASSGELFFGEGSRLTVL.

The rearrangement links TRBV5-1 to TRBJ1-3, with D possibly being TRBD1 (6 bases). Trimming took 3 bases from V and 1 from J, leaving 14 bases between them. This CDR3 is built from 16 residues. The germline CDR1 and CDR2 sequences are SGHRS and YFSETQ. CDR3 in amino acids: CASSSAGGASGNTIYF. The CDR3 DNA follows: TGCGCCAGCAGCTCGGCGGGGGGGGCTTCTGGAAACACCATATATTTT.